These 25 T cell receptor beta chains were all obtained from the same sample, sequenced in a study of blood T cell repertoires in COVID-19 (dated by TCRdb to about 2020). Library preparation was by the immunoSEQ multiplex PCR assay. Imported from immuneACCESS, the table was reduced by TCRdb to in-frame sequences with V and J called. These copies leave out some clones; in studies compared against another copy, an unresolved V gene accounts for under half, and the cause of the remainder is not known. The sample table holds 31,000 or so clones, of which approximately 92% were seen once. The top ten clonotypes cover roughly 28% of the sample. Sequencing was performed on peripheral blood. These receptors were obtained from an elderly man with acute or convalescent COVID-19.

This chain joins TRBV12-3 or TRBV12-4 and TRBJ2-5; D gene ambiguous. Trimming cost V 3 bases and J 4 bases, with 3 bases left between them. CDR3 size: 11 residues. The CDR3 sequence: CASSFSETQYF. Here the CDR3 DNA reads TGTGCCAGCAGTTTCTCAGAGACCCAGTACTTC.

The J gene is TRBJ1-3, the V gene TRBV28; TRBD1 matches 7 bases. Looked up from germline, CDR1 is MDHEN and CDR2 is SYDVKM. Trimming at V came to 5 bases and at J to 0 bases, leaving 7 bases not matched to a gene. This CDR3 spans 16 amino acids. The CDR3 DNA sequence: TGTGCCAGCAGTAACCCGGGACAGTACTCTGGAAACACCATATATTTT. Protein: CASSNPGQYSGNTIYF.

This chain uses TRBV19 with TRBJ2-7; D possibly corresponds to TRBD2 (6 bases). Germline-derived CDR1 and CDR2 are LNHDA and SQIVND (reference sequence). This CDR3 contains 14 residues. Trimming stripped 4 bases from V and 3 bases from J, with 13 bases between. DNA for the CDR3: TGTGCCAGTAGTAGTTCCGGGAGCGGCTACGAGCAGTACTTC. Protein: CASSSSGSGYEQYF.

The V call is TRBV15, the J call TRBJ2-1; TRBD2 agrees at 9 bases. CDR1 and CDR2 from the germline V gene are LNHNV and YYDKDF (reference sequence). The trim removed 6 bases at V and 8 bases at J, leaving 8 bases unmatched. This CDR3 is built from 14 residues. The DNA for the CDR3 is TGTGCCACCAGGATAGCGGGAGATACCGATGAGCAGTTCTTC. This sequence encodes CATRIAGDTDEQFF.

The rearrangement uses TRBV6-5 and TRBJ2-5; the D gene is possibly TRBD1 (6 bases). CDR3 size: 13 residues. CDR1 and CDR2 (germline): MNHEY, SVGAGI. Trimming cost V 4 bases and J 5 bases, with 11 bases left between them. The CDR3 coding sequence is TGTGCCAGCAGTTCAGGGGCGTCGGAGACCCAGTACTTC. Protein: CASSSGASETQYF.

The J gene is TRBJ1-1, the V gene TRBV6-4; no clear D gene. The V gene lost 4 bases and the J gene lost 0 bases, with 6 bases spanning the gap. This CDR3 comprises 13 residues. Germline V gene lookup returns CDR1 MRHNA and CDR2 SNTAGT. For the CDR3, the DNA is TGTGCCAGCAGTGCTAGGATGAACACTGAAGCTTTCTTT. Translating gives CASSARMNTEAFF.

The V call is TRBV5-6, the J call TRBJ2-7; 8 bases align to TRBD1. Germline V gives CDR1 SGHDT, CDR2 YYEEEE. This CDR3 spans 15 amino acids. The ends lost 0 bases at V and 0 bases at J; junction bases unmatched: 2. The CDR3 DNA follows: TGTGCCAGCAGCTTGGGGACAGGGCACTCCTACGAGCAGTACTTC. It encodes CASSLGTGHSYEQYF. Full variable domain (remainder filled in from reference TRBV5-6 and TRBJ2-7): DAGVTQSPTHLIKTRGQQVTLRCSPKSGHDTVSWYQQALGQGPQFIFQYYEEEERQRGNFPDRFSGHQFPNYSSELNVNALLLGDSALYLCASSLGTGHSYEQYFGPGTRLTVT.

J is TRBJ1-2 and V is TRBV2; D may be TRBD1 (6 bases). Deletions cut 6 bases from V and 3 bases from J, with 8 bases between. Germline CDR1 reads SNHLY; CDR2 reads FYNNEI. The CDR3 consists of 12 residues. CDR3 sequence reads: CASRGADYGYTF. The CDR3 DNA sequence: TGTGCCAGCAGGGGGGCAGACTATGGCTACACCTTC.

This sequence joins TRBV19 and TRBJ1-1; D remains unclear. CDR1 and CDR2 (germline): LNHDA, SQIVND (reference sequence). Trimming left V 6 bases short and J 1 base short, with 9 bases between. The CDR3 runs 13 residues. CDR3 DNA sequence: TGTGCCAGTAGCACACAGAGGAACACTGAAGCTTTCTTT. Its protein product is CASSTQRNTEAFF.

The rearrangement links TRBV6-5 to TRBJ2-1; 8 bases agree with TRBD1. Trimming at V came to 5 bases and at J to 0 bases, leaving 3 bases not matched to a gene. The germline V gene encodes CDR1 MNHEY and CDR2 SVGAGI. This CDR3 region has 15 residues. The CDR3: CASSLQGASYNEQFF. DNA of the CDR3: TGTGCCAGCAGTCTTCAGGGGGCCTCCTACAATGAGCAGTTCTTC.

The J gene is TRBJ2-1, the V gene TRBV19; 9 bases map to TRBD2. This CDR3 region has 16 residues. Germline trimming cut 7 bases from V and 6 bases from J; bases unmatched to any gene: 13. CDR1 and CDR2 (germline): LNHDA, SQIVND (reference sequence). CDR3 DNA: TGTGCCAGTACCCTATATGGCGGGAGGGCGTTCAATGAGCAGTTCTTC. Its protein product is CASTLYGGRAFNEQFF.

The gene calls are TRBV4-2 and TRBJ2-1; D gene ambiguous. V lost 0 bases to trimming and J lost 2 bases, with 11 bases between them. This CDR3 has 16 amino acids. Germline V lookup: CDR1 LGHNA, CDR2 YNFKEQ. CDR3 DNA sequence: TGTGCCAGCAGCCAAGATCTTGCGAGCGCCTACAATGAGCAGTTCTTC. Its translation: CASSQDLASAYNEQFF.

The gene calls are TRBV6-5 and TRBJ2-1; perhaps TRBD1 as D (6 bases). The CDR3 is 13 amino acids. Per germline, CDR1 MNHEY and CDR2 SVGAGI. Trimming shortened V by 5 bases and J by 3 bases, and 8 bases separated the two germline ends. The CDR3 nucleotides read TGTGCCAGCAGTCAGGACAGCTACAATGAGCAGTTCTTC. As protein: CASSQDSYNEQFF.

This rearrangement joins TRBV9 to TRBJ2-1; 7 bases are shared with TRBD2. V gave up 0 bases and J gave up 5 bases; unmatched junction bases: 5. The CDR3 loop spans 15 amino acids. Germline-derived CDR1 and CDR2 are SGDLS and YYNGEE. CDR3 in amino acids: CASSVGGSSNNEQFF. The CDR3 DNA sequence: TGTGCCAGCAGCGTAGGCGGGAGTTCCAACAATGAGCAGTTCTTC.

This chain connects TRBV27 to TRBJ1-3; D uncertain. The germline CDR1 and CDR2 sequences are MNHEY and SMNVEV (reference sequence). The V end lost 7 bases, the J end lost 0 bases, and 16 bases lay between the germline ends. This CDR3 comprises 16 residues. CDR3 nucleotides: TGTGCCAGCAAAGGCCGAGAGCGCCACTCTGGAAACACCATATATTTT. Encoded protein: CASKGRERHSGNTIYF.

The chain recombines TRBV7-8 with TRBJ2-2; 12 positions match TRBD1. Germline V gene lookup returns CDR1 SGHVS and CDR2 FQNEAQ. This CDR3 is built from 16 residues. V was clipped by 1 base and J by 6 bases; unmatched bases: 3. CDR3 loop: CASSLVGQGASGELFF. The CDR3 region has the DNA TGTGCCAGCAGCTTAGTGGGACAGGGGGCTTCCGGGGAGCTGTTTTTT.

To note about this clone: A junction end diverges from the germline sequence, so it may reflect a read error. This chain links TRBV6-2 or TRBV6-3 with TRBJ2-2, with 8 bases aligning to TRBD1. The CDR3 extends over 16 amino acids. Germline V gene data show CDR1 as MNHEY and CDR2 as SVGEGT. DNA for the CDR3: TGTGCCAGCAGTGACTCGGACAGGGTGGACACCGGGGAGCTGTTTTTT. Its translation is CASSDSDRVDTGELFF.

The chain uses TRBV5-1 and TRBJ1-3; the match to TRBD1 covers 7 bases. The trim removed 4 bases at V and 4 bases at J, leaving 11 bases unmatched. The CDR3 has 16 residues. CDR1 is SGHRS, CDR2 YFSETQ, per germline. This CDR3 reads CASSPVPGGEGNTIYF. In DNA, the CDR3 is TGCGCCAGCAGCCCAGTGCCAGGGGGTGAGGGAAACACCATATATTTT.

The V and J genes are TRBV2 and TRBJ2-7, with D possibly being TRBD1 (6 bases). CDR3 length equals 13 residues. V was cut by 6 bases and J by 7 bases, with 16 bases left in between. CDR1 and CDR2 (germline): SNHLY, FYNNEI. The CDR3 reads CASSRDILREQYF. The CDR3 DNA sequence: TGTGCCAGCAGCCGGGACATTCTTAGGGAGCAGTACTTC. The complete variable domain, with remaining parts taken from reference TRBV2 and TRBJ2-7, reads EPEVTQTPSHQVTQMGQEVILRCVPISNHLYFYWYRQILGQKVEFLVSFYNNEISEKSEIFDDQFSVERPDGSNFTLKIRSTKLEDSAMYFCASSRDILREQYFGPGTRLTVT.

V gene TRBV5-1 combines with J gene TRBJ2-3; 13 bases fit TRBD2. Trimming removed 3 bases from V and 5 bases from J; junction bases left unmatched: 3. Germline V gene data show CDR1 as SGHRS and CDR2 as YFSETQ. This CDR3 comprises 15 residues. CDR3 coding DNA: TGCGCCAGCAGCTGGACTAGCGGGAGTGAAGATACGCAGTATTTT. As protein: CASSWTSGSEDTQYF.

In regard to this clone: This sample includes further DNA sequences coding for the same CDR3. J is TRBJ1-4 and V is TRBV14; TRBD1 aligns across 8 bases. The CDR3 contains 16 residues. V lost 4 bases to trimming and J lost 0 bases; unmatched junction nucleotides: 4. The V gene's germline CDR1 is SGHDN and CDR2 FVKESK. The CDR3 is CASSPRTGSTNEKLFF. CDR3 DNA: TGTGCCAGCAGCCCTAGGACAGGGTCAACTAATGAAAAACTGTTTTTT.

The chain has TRBV29-1 and TRBJ2-3; weak D call: TRBD2 (5 bases). The CDR3 covers 14 residues. V gave up 4 bases and J gave up 7 bases, with 18 bases separating them. Germline CDR1 reads SQVTM; CDR2 reads ANQGSEA. The CDR3 loop reads CSVVEEVYYNTQYF. CDR3 coding DNA: TGCAGCGTTGTGGAGGAGGTCTACTATAATACGCAGTATTTT.

The chain has TRBV5-8 and TRBJ2-1; 7 nucleotides agree with TRBD2. CDR1 and CDR2 (germline): SGHTS, YDEGEE. V dropped 1 base and J dropped 7; count of bases not matched to a gene: 8. This CDR3 spans 15 amino acids. This CDR3 is CASSLPREPRNEQFF. For the CDR3, the DNA is TGTGCCAGCAGCTTGCCGCGGGAGCCTCGGAATGAGCAGTTCTTC.

The chain combines TRBV7-9 with TRBJ2-2; TRBD2 aligns across 7 bases. The germline V gene encodes CDR1 SEHNR and CDR2 FQNEAQ (reference sequence). The CDR3 is made up of 16 amino acids. The J segment lost 4 bases and the V segment lost 5 bases, leaving 10 bases of the junction unmatched. The CDR3 spells CASSLRLGGSTGELFF. As DNA, the CDR3 is TGTGCCAGCAGCCTACGTCTGGGGGGGAGCACCGGGGAGCTGTTTTTT.

This chain joins TRBV4-1 and TRBJ1-4; TRBD1 might be the D (5 bases). Germline-derived CDR1 and CDR2 are MGHRA and YSYEKL. V shed 2 bases and J shed 6 bases, with 7 bases lying between them. CDR3 length: 13 amino acids. CDR3 sequence reads: CASSQRRDEKLFF. The CDR3 DNA reads TGCGCCAGCAGCCAACGCAGGGATGAAAAACTGTTTTTT.